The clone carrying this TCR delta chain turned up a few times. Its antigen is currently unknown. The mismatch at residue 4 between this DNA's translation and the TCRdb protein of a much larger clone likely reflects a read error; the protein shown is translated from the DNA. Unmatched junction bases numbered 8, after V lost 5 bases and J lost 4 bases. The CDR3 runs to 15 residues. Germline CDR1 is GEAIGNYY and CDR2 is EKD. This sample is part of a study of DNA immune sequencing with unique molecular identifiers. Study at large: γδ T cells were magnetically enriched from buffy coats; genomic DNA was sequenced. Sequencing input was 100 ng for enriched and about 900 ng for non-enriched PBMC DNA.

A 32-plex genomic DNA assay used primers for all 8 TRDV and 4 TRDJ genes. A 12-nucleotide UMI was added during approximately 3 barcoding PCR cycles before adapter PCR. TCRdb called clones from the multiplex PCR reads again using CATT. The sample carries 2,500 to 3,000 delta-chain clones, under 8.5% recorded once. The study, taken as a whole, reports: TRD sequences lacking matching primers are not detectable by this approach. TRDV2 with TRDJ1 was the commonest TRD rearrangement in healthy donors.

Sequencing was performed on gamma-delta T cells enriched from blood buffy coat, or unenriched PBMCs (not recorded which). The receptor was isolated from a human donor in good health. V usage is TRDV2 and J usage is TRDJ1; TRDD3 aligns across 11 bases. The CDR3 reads CACVQLGDRDDKLIF. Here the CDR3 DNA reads TGTGCCTGTGTCCAACTGGGGGATAGGGACGATAAACTCATCTTT.